This TCR beta chain was retrieved from a study of T-cell reconstitution after alpha-beta-depleted transplantation in children. Study results and caveats: After transplant, at about two months, alpha-beta T cells were reportedly derived from several hundred expanded graft clones. Diversity and T-cell counts at one year after transplant derived mostly from new T cells. Certain patients had high TCRbeta diversity at day 60, and it came from recipient T cells and thymic progenitors that survived.

This CDR3 spans 12 amino acids. Trimming pared 5 bases from V and 5 bases from J, leaving 7 bases between. The germline V gene encodes CDR1 SGHRS and CDR2 YFSETQ. Ten or more counts support this clonotype. Its target is not known. Preparation of the TCRbeta library used unique molecular identifiers. TCRdb recomputed calls from the PCR reads with MiXCR, one row per CDR3 protein. The table includes just under 150,000 distinct CDR3 sequences, 8% to 10% detected once. The sequencing here drew on PBMCs, mostly from graft donor cells, taken 180 days after TCRalphabeta/CD19-depleted stem cell transplant. The clonotype was recovered from a female patient between 2 and 10 years old who had a stem cell transplant for congenital amegakaryocytic thrombocytopenia, so the T cells may come from the graft donor. The chain joins TRBV5-1 to TRBJ2-2; D unresolved. The CDR3 coding sequence is TGCGCCAGCAGTTACGGGACCGGGGAGCTGTTTTTT. Residues: CASSYGTGELFF. The full variable domain, with the rest looked up from reference TRBV5-1 and TRBJ2-2, is KAGVTQTPRYLIKTRGQQVTLSCSPISGHRSVSWYQQTPGQGLQFLFEYFSETQRNKGNFPGRFSGRQFSNSRSEMNVSTLELGDSALYLCASSYGTGELFFGEGSRLTVL.